Following are 23 T cell receptor beta chains from one sample sequenced in a study of post-analysis software for immune sequencing data. Study-wide results and caveats: The five TRBV segments detected at higher frequency in patients than in controls included TRBV5-6, TRBV5-1 and TRBV20-1.

Each TCR beta cDNA library carried unique molecular identifiers. TCRdb processed the PCR reads anew with MiXCR; each CDR3 protein has one entry. The data contain about 540,000 distinct CDR3 sequences, 34% of them seen just once; the ten biggest clones take up 4.5% to 7.5%. No antigen has been assigned to these receptors. The sequencing sample was made of blood. These receptors were obtained from a girl aged 2-17 years with multiple sclerosis.

With regard to this clonotype: The germline gene is not matched at one end of the junction; a read error may be the cause. CDR3 nucleotides: TGCGCCAACAGCTGGGACGGGAACACTGAAGCTTTCTTT. It specifies CANSWDGNTEAFF. The V and J genes are TRBV5-1 and TRBJ1-1, with D perhaps matching TRBD1 (5 bases). Germline CDR1 is SGHRS and CDR2 is YFSETQ. CDR3 size: 13 residues.

The rearrangement links TRBV11-2 to TRBJ1-6, with a tentative D call TRBD1 (5 bases). CDR3 size: 18 residues. Trimming shortened V by 4 bases and J by 0 bases, and 16 bases separated the two germline ends. Per germline, CDR1 SGHAT and CDR2 FQNNGV. The CDR3 bases are TGTGCCAGCAGCTCCCAATTGGCAGGGAGCTCCTATAATTCACCCCTCCACTTT. It is translated as CASSSQLAGSSYNSPLHF.

This clonotype was observed a handful of times. The rearrangement joins TRBV5-1 to TRBJ1-2, with TRBD1 matching 8 bases. This CDR3 is built from 15 residues. Per the germline V gene, CDR1 is SGHRS and CDR2 is YFSETQ. Trimming cost V 4 bases and J 4 bases; bases outside gene matches: 9. The chain's CDR3 is CASSIQGGPSYGYTF. CDR3 bases: TGCGCCAGCAGCATACAGGGGGGACCCTCCTATGGCTACACCTTC. Based on the CDR3 plus reference TRBV5-1 and TRBJ1-2, the full variable domain is KAGVTQTPRYLIKTRGQQVTLSCSPISGHRSVSWYQQTPGQGLQFLFEYFSETQRNKGNFPGRFSGRQFSNSRSEMNVSTLELGDSALYLCASSIQGGPSYGYTFGSGTRLTVV.

In nucleotides, the CDR3 is TGCGCCAGCAGCTGGGAGTCGGGGGGAACTGAAGCTTTCTTT. Translated, it gives CASSWESGGTEAFF. The chain carries TRBV5-1 and TRBJ1-1; D is possibly TRBD1 (5 bases). The CDR3 spans 14 residues. V lost 3 bases, J lost 5 bases, and 14 bases lay in between. Germline V gene data show CDR1 as SGHRS and CDR2 as YFSETQ.

This clonotype was seen only a few times. This chain links TRBV5-1 with TRBJ2-1; 9 bases map to TRBD2. The CDR3 runs 18 residues. Germline CDR1 SGHRS, CDR2 YFSETQ. V shed 0 bases, J shed 4 bases, and the junction held 11 bases outside the gene matches. CDR3 sequence (DNA): TGCGCCAGCAGCTTGGCCCCTAGCGGGGACCTGCTATACAATGAGCAGTTCTTC. Translation gives CASSLAPSGDLLYNEQFF.

Only a few counts were recorded for this clonotype. V gene TRBV5-5 combines with J gene TRBJ2-7; 8 nucleotides match TRBD1. The CDR3 loop spans 15 amino acids. Germline V gene lookup returns CDR1 SGHKS and CDR2 YYEKEE (reference sequence). V dropped 0 bases and J dropped 3; count of bases not matched to a gene: 5. Here the CDR3 reads CASSLARGLDYEQYF. CDR3 in DNA: TGTGCCAGCAGCTTGGCCAGGGGGCTTGACTACGAGCAGTACTTC.

This clonotype was detected only a few times. The chain combines TRBV19 with TRBJ1-5; 8 bases are shared with TRBD1. The V and J ends lost 4 bases and 0 bases, in that order; junction bases with no gene match: 5. Germline CDR1 LNHDA, CDR2 SQIVND (reference sequence). There are 16 residues in the CDR3. This CDR3 reads CASSTRTGFSNQPQHF. The CDR3 nucleotides are TGTGCCAGTAGTACCAGGACAGGGTTTAGCAATCAGCCCCAGCATTTT.

This chain links TRBV5-6 with TRBJ1-5; D is ambiguous. The CDR3 extends over 15 amino acids. The germline CDR1 and CDR2 sequences are SGHDT and YYEEEE. Trimming left V 4 bases short and J 5 bases short, with 16 bases between. CDR3 protein: CASSRGSHLYQPQHF. CDR3 bases: TGTGCCAGCAGCCGAGGTTCTCACCTATATCAGCCCCAGCATTTT.

This clonotype was seen at least ten times. The chain combines TRBV20-1 with TRBJ2-1; D is unclear. Germline V gene lookup returns CDR1 DFQATT and CDR2 SNEGSKA (reference sequence). V was cut by 2 bases and J by 9 bases, with 11 bases left in between. The CDR3 has 12 amino acids. CDR3: CSARWFPSEQFF. The CDR3 nucleotides read TGCAGTGCTAGATGGTTTCCTAGTGAGCAGTTCTTC.

This clonotype turned up a few times. The V call is TRBV25-1, the J call TRBJ1-4; D call uncertain. V was cut by 6 bases and J by 8 bases, with 10 bases left in between. The CDR3 sequence is 12 residues long. Germline V gene sequence: CDR1 MGHDK, CDR2 SYGVNS. This CDR3 is CASSPDGEKLFF. Here the CDR3 DNA reads TGTGCCAGCAGCCCCGACGGGGAAAAACTGTTTTTT.

V gene TRBV6-2 or TRBV6-3 combines with J gene TRBJ1-1; D is unclear. Germline assignment: CDR1 MNHEY and CDR2 SVGEGT. The CDR3 has 14 amino acids. Trimming removed 3 bases from V and 0 bases from J, with 8 bases in between. The CDR3 loop reads CASSYHVMNTEAFF. CDR3 sequence (DNA): TGTGCCAGCAGTTATCACGTCATGAACACTGAAGCTTTCTTT.

The chain employs TRBV7-2 and TRBJ2-1; TRBD1 is a possible D gene (5 bases). This CDR3 comprises 15 residues. CDR1 is SGHTA and CDR2 is FQGNSA in the germline V gene. Trimming removed 4 bases at V and 9 bases at J, with 19 bases between. CDR3 sequence reads: CASSSEVGLMGEQFF. CDR3 coding DNA: TGTGCCAGCAGCTCAGAGGTGGGGCTAATGGGTGAGCAGTTCTTC.

This clonotype was detected a few times. V and J are TRBV6-5 and TRBJ1-1; maybe TRBD1 (5 bases). The germline gives CDR1 MNHEY, CDR2 SVGAGI. This CDR3 is built from 12 residues. V lost 5 bases and J lost 8, with 12 bases in between. Here the CDR3 reads CASSRDSGEAFF. The CDR3 DNA follows: TGTGCCAGCAGTCGGGACTCTGGGGAAGCTTTCTTT.

The CDR3 region has the DNA TGCGCCAGCAGCTTGGAAGGAGGGGGAGATGAAAAACTGTTTTTT. This sequence encodes CASSLEGGGDEKLFF. The gene calls are TRBV5-1 and TRBJ1-4; a weak D match, TRBD1 (6 bases). The CDR3 runs to 15 residues. Germline values: CDR1 SGHRS, CDR2 YFSETQ. The V gene lost 0 bases and the J gene lost 6 bases, with 12 bases spanning the gap.

The chain uses TRBV7-9 and TRBJ1-2; D unresolved. V was shortened by 3 bases and J by 8 bases, with 7 bases between the two germline ends. The CDR3 length is 11 residues. In germline, CDR1 is SEHNR, CDR2 FQNEAQ (reference sequence). CDR3: CASSFDWGYTF. The CDR3 DNA follows: TGTGCCAGCAGCTTTGATTGGGGCTACACCTTC.

A few counts support this clonotype. The chain employs TRBV6-1 and TRBJ2-3; D could derive from TRBD1 or TRBD2 (6 bases each). The germline V gene encodes CDR1 MNHNS and CDR2 SASEGT. Trimming stripped 2 bases from V and 3 bases from J, with 12 bases between. This CDR3 has 15 residues. CDR3: CASSESWGATDTQYF. CDR3 coding DNA: TGTGCCAGCAGTGAATCGTGGGGGGCTACAGATACGCAGTATTTT.

V is TRBV3-1 and J is TRBJ2-3, with 8 bases aligning to TRBD2. The CDR3 has 17 residues. Per the germline V gene, CDR1 is LGHDT and CDR2 is YNNKEL (reference sequence). V shed 4 bases, J shed 3 bases, and the junction held 12 bases outside the gene matches. The CDR3 coding sequence is TGTGCCAGCAGCCCAACCGTAGGGGCGGGGGGTACAGATACGCAGTATTTT. Translation: CASSPTVGAGGTDTQYF.

In its sample, this clonotype was seen a few times. The chain uses TRBV5-6 and TRBJ2-5, with TRBD2 identical over 11 bases. Germline V gene lookup returns CDR1 SGHDT and CDR2 YYEEEE. The CDR3 runs 16 residues. V shed 2 bases, J shed 2 bases, and the junction held 5 bases outside the gene matches. The CDR3 is CASSLTGTSGQETQYF. CDR3 bases: TGTGCCAGCAGCTTAACCGGGACTAGCGGACAAGAGACCCAGTACTTC.

The rearrangement links TRBV29-1 to TRBJ1-2; D is unclear. The CDR3 contains 12 residues. CDR1 is SQVTM and CDR2 is ANQGSEA in the germline V gene. Trimming pared 5 bases from V and 4 bases from J, leaving 11 bases between. The CDR3 coding sequence is TGCAGCGTTTTGACGGAATCCTATGGCTACACCTTC. Residues: CSVLTESYGYTF.

Only a few counts were recorded for this clonotype. The rearrangement uses TRBV28 and TRBJ2-5; 7 positions match TRBD1. The CDR3 loop spans 13 amino acids. Germline V gives CDR1 MDHEN, CDR2 SYDVKM. V gave up 6 bases and J gave up 1 base; unmatched junction bases: 2. CDR3 region: CASRRQGQETQYF. Here the CDR3 DNA reads TGTGCCAGCAGGCGACAGGGCCAAGAGACCCAGTACTTC.

This rearrangement joins TRBV20-1 to TRBJ1-2; perhaps TRBD1 as D (6 bases). In germline, CDR1 is DFQATT, CDR2 SNEGSKA (reference sequence). The CDR3 contains 13 residues. V was clipped by 5 bases and J by 0 bases, with 10 bases between them. CDR3 residues: CSARGGANYGYTF. In DNA form, the CDR3 reads TGCAGTGCTCGCGGGGGCGCTAACTATGGCTACACCTTC.

V and J are TRBV13 and TRBJ1-2, with a weak D call TRBD1 (5 bases). V lost 4 bases, J lost 8 bases, and 14 bases lay in between. The CDR3 runs to 13 residues. Germline V gives CDR1 PRHDT, CDR2 FYEKMQ (reference sequence). This CDR3 is CASSSRVKGGYTF. Written as DNA, the CDR3 is TGTGCCAGCAGCTCCAGGGTGAAGGGCGGCTACACCTTC.

Regarding this clonotype: The germline gene is not matched at one end of the junction; a read error may be the cause. This chain uses TRBV6-5 with TRBJ1-2; 10 bases match TRBD1. This CDR3 region has 14 residues. Germline CDR1 is MNHEY and CDR2 is SVGAGI. CDR3 protein: CASYPTGGYYSYTF. In DNA form, the CDR3 reads TGTGCCAGCTATCCGACAGGGGGCTACTATAGCTACACCTTC.